The 8 T cell receptor beta chains below come from one sample, sequenced in a study of cytomegalovirus exposure and HLA in healthy donors. Vbeta (60) and Jbeta (13) primers were used in the PCR. Assay used: immunoSEQ multiplex PCR; TCRdb lists only in-frame clones, some missing. The table records approximately 79,000 clones, about four fifths of them present only once. Input material: PBMCs. All receptors come from a male donor in good health and CMV-seropositive.

This chain joins TRBV28 and TRBJ2-7, with 7 bases matching TRBD2. With 2 bases clipped from V and 3 bases from J, the junction kept 7 bases outside the gene matches. Germline-derived CDR1 and CDR2 are MDHEN and SYDVKM. This CDR3 spans 15 amino acids. CDR3 in amino acids: CASSLLGGLSYEQYF. The CDR3 nucleotides read TGTGCCAGCAGTTTACTGGGGGGGTTGAGCTACGAGCAGTACTTC.

This chain uses TRBV11-3 with TRBJ2-5; no firm D call. The CDR3 covers 12 residues. Germline loops: CDR1 SGHNT, CDR2 YENEEA. Trimming cost V 0 bases and J 5 bases, with 4 bases left between them. CDR3 residues: CASSLEQETQYF. DNA of the CDR3: TGTGCCAGCAGCTTAGAGCAGGAGACCCAGTACTTC.

The chain joins TRBV28 to TRBJ2-3; D gene unclear. This CDR3 contains 15 residues. V was clipped by 6 bases and J by 0 bases, with 13 bases between them. Per the germline V gene, CDR1 is MDHEN and CDR2 is SYDVKM. In DNA form, the CDR3 reads TGTGCCAGCAGATCATACGAGGAAAGCACAGATACGCAGTATTTT. As protein: CASRSYEESTDTQYF.

The chain uses TRBV6-5 and TRBJ1-1, with D possibly matching TRBD1 (5 bases). Between the trimmed V and J ends, which lost 6 bases and 11 bases, there was a span of 16 bases. This CDR3 contains 12 residues. Germline V gene sequence: CDR1 MNHEY, CDR2 SVGAGI. CDR3 sequence (DNA): TGTGCCAGCAGCCTCTCGGGGGTAGGTGCTTTCTTT. It specifies CASSLSGVGAFF.

The chain is built from TRBV28 and TRBJ1-3; tentative D call: TRBD1 (5 bases). The V and J ends lost 3 bases and 0 bases respectively, with 12 bases between them. This CDR3 has 16 amino acids. Germline CDR1 is MDHEN and CDR2 is SYDVKM. For the CDR3, the DNA is TGTGCCAGCAGTTTCAGGGTGACCCGCTCTGGAAACACCATATATTTT. Its translation: CASSFRVTRSGNTIYF.

The gene calls are TRBV5-1 and TRBJ1-2; D may be TRBD1 (6 bases). The germline gives CDR1 SGHRS, CDR2 YFSETQ. The V and J ends lost 4 bases and 4 bases respectively, with 17 bases between them. There are 15 residues in the CDR3. DNA of the CDR3: TGCGCCAGCAGCGGGGCCGGGGGGGCAGGCTATGGCTACACCTTC. Amino acids: CASSGAGGAGYGYTF.

The chain joins TRBV5-1 to TRBJ2-4, with TRBD1 as a possible D gene (5 bases). The germline V gene encodes CDR1 SGHRS and CDR2 YFSETQ. V lost 2 bases and J lost 5, with 14 bases in between. This CDR3 is built from 15 residues. CDR3 DNA: TGCGCCAGCAGCTTTAGGGGCAACACCCAAAACATTCAGTACTTC. As protein: CASSFRGNTQNIQYF.

The chain couples TRBV27 to TRBJ1-2, with D perhaps matching TRBD1 (5 bases). This CDR3 has 15 amino acids. Deletions cut 8 bases from V and 7 bases from J, with 23 bases between. Germline assignment: CDR1 MNHEY and CDR2 SMNVEV (reference sequence). CDR3: CASGYLVEGRSGYTF. CDR3 nucleotide sequence: TGTGCCAGCGGGTACCTCGTGGAGGGACGGAGTGGCTACACCTTC.